This T cell receptor (beta chain) derives from a study of blood T cell repertoires in COVID-19. The wider study: Acute and convalescent COVID-19 samples came from the United States, Italy and Spain. Sources were T cells, B-cell-depleted T cells, or PBMCs; the material itself was cDNA or gDNA.

How the authors handled the data: Reference gene primer amplification in the assay estimated nucleated cell counts. Here immunoSEQ multiplex PCR was the method, and the copy in TCRdb shows in-frame clones only, minus some. The V and J calls and clone size are taken from that table; D and trimming were inferred from the DNA. Here the sample spans a few hundred thousand clones, roughly 89% being singletons. The CDR3 is 14 amino acids. Germline CDR1 reads KGHSH; CDR2 reads LQKENI. V trimming: 3 bases; J trimming: 7 bases; junction bases outside the gene matches: 8. This TCR derives from a woman in her sixties or seventies with COVID-19, enrolled during active disease. V is TRBV18 and J is TRBJ1-1; 7 bases are a match to TRBD1. The sample taken for sequencing was peripheral blood. As DNA, the CDR3 is TGTGCCAGCTCACCCGCCGGGACAGACAATGAAGCTTTCTTT. Translation: CASSPAGTDNEAFF.